The T cell receptor beta chain described here comes from a study of identical twins. Whole-study results and caveats: Monozygotic twin pairs showed more out-of-frame TCR alpha sharing than models estimated. Some out-of-frame alpha sequences were shared by twins, and these showed excess low generation probability.

A single record per CDR3 protein comes from TCRdb applying MiXCR to the 5' RACE reads. Of about 190,000 distinct CDR3 sequences listed, around 15% are singletons. This clonotype appeared many times. Its specificity is unknown. CDR1 and CDR2 (germline): SGHRS, YFSETQ. Between the trimmed V and J ends, which lost 0 bases and 8 bases, there was a span of 9 bases. This CDR3 is 13 amino acids long. These same records also appear under a second study, on T cells expressing NK-cell markers. From that second work: The sequencing cohort of eight donors included seven HCMV-seropositive individuals and one seronegative individual. One observes that, in a handful of donors, these clonotypes were also the leading ones within the CD3+CD56-NKG2C+ fraction.

The sequence was obtained from a woman aged 18-29 years in good health. The J gene is TRBJ2-1, the V gene TRBV5-1, with D possibly matching TRBD2 (6 bases). The specimen sequenced was CD8+ T cells sorted from blood. CDR3 sequence: CASSLGRADEQFF. CDR3 DNA sequence: TGCGCCAGCAGCTTGGGGAGGGCCGATGAGCAGTTCTTC.